This is a list of T cell receptor beta chains from one sample in a study of T cell repertoires in cytomegalovirus infection. Antigen specificity for these receptors is unknown. MiXCR was run by TCRdb on the reads, yielding one entry per CDR3 protein. The profile shows some 120,000 distinct CDR3 sequences, over 9.5% of them singletons. Sequencing input: PBMCs, sequenced either directly or after in vitro stimulation (not recorded which). Every receptor here comes from a human donor in good health (CMV status not recorded). Some clones in this sample may be carry-over from other donors' samples. Each CDR3 is given with its conserved first and last residue. Each record gives: D gene, J gene, clone size, V gene, CDR3 DNA, CDR3 protein. The D gene is left open where the match is weak. Not every row has a clone size; where given, it reads once, few, many or a size class.

NA TRBJ2-7 many TRBV7-3 TGTGCCAGCAGCTTAAGTGACGGGCGTGAGCAGTACTTC CASSLSDGREQYF
NA TRBJ2-5 many TRBV27 TGTGCCAGCAGTTTAGATCTAGAGACCCAGTACTTC CASSLDLETQYF
NA TRBJ1-1 few TRBV7-2 TGTGCCAGCAGCCCTCTACACAGGAACACTGAAGCTTTCTTT CASSPLHRNTEAFF
NA TRBJ2-4 many TRBV11-2 TGTGCCAGCAGCTTAGTGGGGGAGGAGTGGGACATTCAGTACTTC CASSLVGEEWDIQYF
TRBD2 TRBJ2-1 few TRBV7-2 TGTGCCAGCAGCACACTAGCGGGCTCCTACAATGAGCAGTTCTTC CASSTLAGSYNEQFF
NA TRBJ1-2 few TRBV19 TGTGCCAGTAGTACTCCCTCAGGGTGGAGCGGCTACACCTTC CASSTPSGWSGYTF
TRBD2 TRBJ2-5 NA TRBV20-1 TGCAGTGCTAGGCCCCTCACGGGGGGATCGGGAGAGACCCAGTACTTC CSARPLTGGSGETQYF
TRBD1 TRBJ2-1 NA TRBV28 TGTGCCAGCAGTCCGACCCGACAGGGAGAGTCCTACAATGAGCAGTTCTTC CASSPTRQGESYNEQFF
NA TRBJ1-6 few TRBV27 TGTGCCAGCTCGCCGGGCTTAGTAACACCTAATTCACCCCTCCACTTT CASSPGLVTPNSPLHF
TRBD1 TRBJ2-1 many TRBV7-2 TGTGCCAGCAGCTTAACGTACCTCCGGGACAGGGACCACAATGAGCAGTTCTTC CASSLTYLRDRDHNEQFF
NA TRBJ2-2 many TRBV27 TGTGCCAGCAGTTCTATAAATGTCGGCACCGGGGAGCTGTTTTTT CASSSINVGTGELFF
NA TRBJ1-1 few TRBV19 TGTGCCAGTAGTACTTACCCTCTCACGGGGGACACTGAAGCTTTCTTT CASSTYPLTGDTEAFF